The 28 T cell receptor beta chains below were found in one sample sequenced in a study of cytomegalovirus exposure and HLA in healthy donors. Profiled with immunoSEQ multiplex PCR; TCRdb holds only in-frame clones, not every one. The sample includes a few hundred thousand clones, 80% to 95% of them seen just once. The sequencing input was PBMCs. The receptor source for this set is a woman between 18 and 29 years old in good health and CMV-seronegative.

V usage is TRBV19 and J usage is TRBJ2-1, with 10 bases matching TRBD2. The CDR3 consists of 19 residues. CDR1 and CDR2 from the germline V gene are LNHDA and SQIVND (reference sequence). V shed 4 bases and J 7 bases; nucleotides not matched to a gene: 19. CDR3 sequence: CASSRVRASGSSWGNEQFF. In DNA form, the CDR3 reads TGTGCCAGTAGTAGGGTTAGGGCTAGCGGGAGCAGTTGGGGGAATGAGCAGTTCTTC.

This clone was counted between two and nine times. V and J are TRBV5-1 and TRBJ1-1; TRBD1 might be the D (5 bases). The CDR3 covers 12 residues. CDR1 and CDR2 (germline): SGHRS, YFSETQ. V was clipped by 4 bases and J by 8 bases, with 12 bases between them. This CDR3 is CASSVEQGEAFF. The CDR3 DNA reads as TGCGCCAGCAGCGTGGAGCAGGGAGAAGCTTTCTTT.

This clone was picked up one time. The rearrangement uses TRBV19 and TRBJ1-6, with D tentatively TRBD1 (6 bases). Germline-derived CDR1 and CDR2 are LNHDA and SQIVND (reference sequence). Trimming took off 10 bases at V and 2 bases at J, with 18 bases between the two ends. This CDR3 has 16 amino acids. CDR3 sequence: CATRIGGNTYNSPLHF. The CDR3 DNA follows: TGTGCCACAAGAATAGGGGGTAACACCTATAATTCACCCCTCCACTTT. Full variable domain (rest looked up from reference TRBV19 and TRBJ1-6): DGGITQSPKYLFRKEGQNVTLSCEQNLNHDAMYWYRQDPGQGLRLIYYSQIVNDFQKGDIAEGYSVSREKKESFPLTVTSAQKNPTAFYLCATRIGGNTYNSPLHFGNGTRLTVT.

This CDR3 reads CASSLTGRGLGQYF. CDR3 coding DNA: TGTGCCAGCAGCCTAACGGGCCGGGGTCTTGGGCAGTACTTC. This chain joins TRBV27 and TRBJ2-7; D is perhaps TRBD2 (5 bases). CDR1 MNHEY and CDR2 SMNVEV come from the germline V gene (reference sequence). Trimming removed 6 bases from V and 9 bases from J, with 21 bases in between. There are 14 residues in the CDR3.

The gene calls are TRBV30 and TRBJ1-3; D is undetermined. V lost 1 base and J lost 0, with 13 bases in between. The CDR3 length is 16 residues. Germline V CDR1 and CDR2: GTSNPN, SVGIG (reference sequence). The CDR3: CAWSGSGGHSGNTIYF. The CDR3 DNA sequence: TGTGCCTGGAGTGGGAGTGGAGGCCACTCTGGAAACACCATATATTTT.

This rearrangement joins TRBV7-2 to TRBJ2-6, with D tentatively TRBD1 (5 bases). The V end was cut by 5 bases, the J end by 0 bases, with 8 bases between. The length of the CDR3 is 15 residues. Per the germline V gene, CDR1 is SGHTA and CDR2 is FQGNSA. CDR3 in amino acids: CASSVTVSGANVLTF. The CDR3 nucleotides are TGTGCCAGCAGCGTGACAGTCTCTGGGGCCAACGTCCTGACTTTC. Based on the CDR3 plus reference TRBV7-2 and TRBJ2-6, the full variable domain is GAGVSQSPSNKVTEKGKDVELRCDPISGHTALYWYRQSLGQGLEFLIYFQGNSAPDKSGLPSDRFSAERTGGSVSTLTIQRTQQEDSAVYLCASSVTVSGANVLTFGAGSRLTVL.

This clone was detected only once. This sequence joins TRBV4-2 and TRBJ2-1; TRBD2 aligns across 9 bases. The trim removed 3 bases at V and 6 bases at J, leaving 6 bases unmatched. CDR3 size: 15 residues. Germline lookup yields CDR1 LGHNA and CDR2 YNFKEQ. Here the CDR3 reads CASSQVAGEINEQFF. The CDR3 DNA reads TGTGCCAGCAGCCAGGTAGCGGGAGAGATCAATGAGCAGTTCTTC.

The J gene is TRBJ2-5, the V gene TRBV6-5; D may be TRBD2 (6 bases). Germline loops: CDR1 MNHEY, CDR2 SVGAGI. V was pared by 7 bases and J by 2 bases, with 17 bases between. The CDR3 runs 15 residues. CDR3 region: CASTQEWRGQETQYF. The CDR3 DNA reads as TGTGCCAGCACCCAGGAGTGGAGGGGTCAAGAGACCCAGTACTTC.

This clone was detected only once. The DNA of the CDR3 is TGTGCCAGCTCCCGAAATTCAGGGGGGTACCCTGAGCAGTTCTTC. Translated: CASSRNSGGYPEQFF. The chain uses TRBV9 and TRBJ2-1, with TRBD1 as a possible D gene (7 bases). Looked up from germline, CDR1 is SGDLS and CDR2 is YYNGEE. The length of the CDR3 is 15 residues. Between the trimmed V and J ends, which lost 7 bases and 9 bases, there was a span of 23 bases. Combining the CDR3 with reference TRBV9 and TRBJ2-1 gives the whole variable domain DSGVTQTPKHLITATGQRVTLRCSPRSGDLSVYWYQQSLDQGLQFLIQYYNGEERAKGNILERFSAQQFPDLHSELNLSSLELGDSALYFCASSRNSGGYPEQFFGPGTRLTVL.

The V call is TRBV6-5, the J call TRBJ2-2; 8 positions match TRBD1. CDR3 length: 14 residues. V lost 6 bases and J lost 5; bases outside the gene matches: 5. In germline, CDR1 is MNHEY, CDR2 SVGAGI. In DNA, the CDR3 is TGTGCCAGCAGCGTACAGGGGGTTACCGGGGAGCTGTTTTTT. Its translation is CASSVQGVTGELFF.

This clone was detected once. The rearrangement uses TRBV29-1 and TRBJ2-3, with 10 bases fitting TRBD2. CDR1 is SQVTM and CDR2 is ANQGSEA in the germline V gene. Trimming cost V 7 bases and J 5 bases; bases outside gene matches: 9. This CDR3 has 14 residues. CDR3 nucleotides: TGCAGCGGGTCTGGAGCGGGAGGGGGAGATACGCAGTATTTT. It translates to CSGSGAGGGDTQYF.

This clone was recorded once. The genes are TRBV19 and TRBJ2-3, with D maybe TRBD2 (5 bases). The V gene lost 6 bases and the J gene lost 6 bases, with 10 bases spanning the gap. This CDR3 is 12 amino acids long. Germline values: CDR1 LNHDA, CDR2 SQIVND (reference sequence). The CDR3 loop is CASRRGPDTQYF. In DNA, the CDR3 is TGTGCCAGTAGACGAGGGCCCGATACGCAGTATTTT.

CDR3 DNA sequence: TGTGCCAGCAGCCAAGAGGTACAGGGGAGCGAGCAGTACTTC. Its protein product is CASSQEVQGSEQYF. The chain employs TRBV4-2 and TRBJ2-7; TRBD1 aligns across 7 bases. This CDR3 contains 14 residues. The germline CDR1 and CDR2 sequences are LGHNA and YNFKEQ. The J segment lost 6 bases and the V segment lost 0 bases, leaving 5 bases of the junction unmatched.

The chain carries TRBV19 and TRBJ1-1; 7 bases agree with TRBD1. Germline assignment: CDR1 LNHDA and CDR2 SQIVND (reference sequence). The CDR3 spans 16 residues. The ends lost 5 bases at V and 12 bases at J; junction bases unmatched: 21. CDR3 sequence: CASSLSPSGGKRTSFF. CDR3 in DNA: TGTGCCAGTAGTCTATCCCCTTCAGGGGGAAAGAGGACCTCTTTCTTT.

This clone was counted only a few times. J is TRBJ2-1 and V is TRBV11-3, with D hard to call. Germline loops: CDR1 SGHNT, CDR2 YENEEA. Trimming took 5 bases from V and 5 from J, leaving 7 bases between them. This CDR3 is built from 12 residues. CDR3 sequence (DNA): TGTGCCAGCAGCGTAGGAGACAATGAGCAGTTCTTC. Its translation is CASSVGDNEQFF. Using reference TRBV11-3 and TRBJ2-1 for the parts outside the CDR3, the full variable domain is EAGVVQSPRYKIIEKKQPVAFWCNPISGHNTLYWYLQNLGQGPELLIRYENEEAVDDSQLPKDRFSAERLKGVDSTLKIQPAELGDSAVYLCASSVGDNEQFFGPGTRLTVL.

The gene calls are TRBV6-1 and TRBJ1-2, with D unclear. This CDR3 contains 13 residues. V was shortened by 8 bases and J by 5 bases, with 15 bases between the two germline ends. The germline CDR1 and CDR2 sequences are MNHNS and SASEGT. The CDR3 region has the DNA TGTGCCAGCGTACACCGATCCCCATATGGCTACACCTTC. This sequence encodes CASVHRSPYGYTF.

The chain combines TRBV7-8 with TRBJ2-7, with TRBD1 matching 8 bases. Germline V gene lookup returns CDR1 SGHVS and CDR2 FQNEAQ. Trimming removed 2 bases from V and 2 bases from J; junction bases left unmatched: 11. The CDR3 loop spans 17 amino acids. The CDR3 DNA is TGTGCCAGCAGCTTAATGACAGGGGACGATAGACCCTACGAGCAGTACTTC. Its translation is CASSLMTGDDRPYEQYF.

This chain links TRBV6-5 with TRBJ2-3; 7 bases are a match to TRBD2. With 2 bases clipped from V and 4 bases from J, the junction kept 6 bases outside the gene matches. The CDR3 is 15 residues long. Germline CDR1 and CDR2: MNHEY and SVGAGI. CDR3 residues: CASSYGGSRADTQYF. Written as DNA, the CDR3 is TGTGCCAGCAGTTACGGCGGGAGTAGGGCAGATACGCAGTATTTT.

This clone showed up just once. The gene calls are TRBV5-8 and TRBJ2-1; tentatively, D is TRBD2 (6 bases). With 1 base removed from V and 1 base from J, the gap between germline ends came to 12 bases. CDR3 length: 16 residues. From germline, CDR1 is SGHTS and CDR2 YDEGEE. The CDR3 DNA is TGTGCCAGCAGCTTGAGAGGGACTCGATCCTACAATGAGCAGTTCTTC. This codes for CASSLRGTRSYNEQFF.

V gene TRBV5-8 combines with J gene TRBJ1-2; 9 bases match TRBD1. The V and J ends lost 2 bases and 5 bases, in that order; junction bases with no gene match: 4. The CDR3 contains 14 residues. Germline lookup yields CDR1 SGHTS and CDR2 YDEGEE. CDR3 protein: CASSFVTGGYGYTF. Here the CDR3 DNA reads TGTGCCAGCAGCTTTGTGACAGGGGGGTATGGCTACACCTTC.

The V call is TRBV29-1, the J call TRBJ1-1; D perhaps matches TRBD1 (5 bases). Germline V gives CDR1 SQVTM, CDR2 ANQGSEA. V was clipped by 4 bases and J by 3 bases, with 15 bases between them. This CDR3 comprises 14 residues. The CDR3 DNA sequence: TGCAGCGTTGGCTCCAAAATCAGGGACACTGAAGCTTTCTTT. Protein sequence: CSVGSKIRDTEAFF.

As for this clone: Other DNA sequences within the sample encode an identical CDR3. The chain employs TRBV6-1 and TRBJ1-1; no reliable D call. The CDR3 is 13 amino acids. Looked up from germline, CDR1 is MNHNS and CDR2 is SASEGT. With 1 base removed from V and 4 bases from J, the gap between germline ends came to 7 bases. In DNA form, the CDR3 reads TGTGCCAGCAGTGAAGAGGGAGGCACTGAAGCTTTCTTT. Translated, it gives CASSEEGGTEAFF.

The V gene is TRBV6-6, the J gene TRBJ1-5; TRBD1 matches 10 bases. Germline V lookup: CDR1 MNHNY, CDR2 SVGAGI (reference sequence). After removal of 6 bases from V and 5 bases from J, the junction contained 7 bases not matched to a gene. CDR3 size: 15 residues. The CDR3 sequence: CASRTAGTGDQPQHF. The DNA for the CDR3 is TGTGCCAGCAGAACGGCCGGGACAGGGGATCAGCCCCAGCATTTT.

The chain combines TRBV5-1 with TRBJ2-4, with 13 bases fitting TRBD2. The CDR3 runs to 14 residues. Germline V gene lookup returns CDR1 SGHRS and CDR2 YFSETQ. The junction had 6 bases not matched to a gene; V was cut back by 7 bases and J by 8 bases. In DNA, the CDR3 is TGCGCCAGCGGCACCGGGACTAGCGGGGACATTCAGTACTTC. This translates into CASGTGTSGDIQYF.

This clone was observed a single time. This chain joins TRBV6-1 and TRBJ1-6; D remains unclear. The V gene's germline CDR1 is MNHNS and CDR2 SASEGT. Trimming took 3 bases from V and 13 from J, leaving 16 bases between them. This CDR3 spans 14 amino acids. The CDR3 spells CASSEGRRIGPLHF. CDR3 in DNA: TGTGCCAGCAGTGAGGGTAGGAGGATAGGTCCCCTCCACTTT.

The V call is TRBV25-1, the J call TRBJ2-1; 7 bases map to TRBD2. Germline-derived CDR1 and CDR2 are MGHDK and SYGVNS. The CDR3 spans 16 residues. Losses at the gene ends were 4 bases for V and 7 bases for J; bases not matched to a gene: 13. CDR3 region: CASSACLAAPENEQFF. The CDR3 DNA follows: TGTGCCAGCAGTGCGTGCCTAGCGGCCCCGGAGAATGAGCAGTTCTTC.

This sequence joins TRBV5-5 and TRBJ1-1; D is perhaps TRBD1 (5 bases). This CDR3 is 15 amino acids long. Trimming stripped 4 bases from V and 1 base from J, with 14 bases between. Germline CDR1 reads SGHKS; CDR2 reads YYEKEE (reference sequence). Here the CDR3 reads CASSGRDWKNTEAFF. The CDR3 DNA reads as TGTGCCAGCAGCGGTAGGGACTGGAAGAACACTGAAGCTTTCTTT.

The chain joins TRBV30 to TRBJ1-4, with 10 bases identical to TRBD1. With 2 bases clipped from V and 4 bases from J, the junction kept 1 base outside the gene matches. In germline, CDR1 is GTSNPN, CDR2 SVGIG (reference sequence). The CDR3 extends over 14 amino acids. The CDR3 spells CAWSRDRGNEKLFF. CDR3 bases: TGTGCCTGGAGTCGGGACAGGGGTAATGAAAAACTGTTTTTT.